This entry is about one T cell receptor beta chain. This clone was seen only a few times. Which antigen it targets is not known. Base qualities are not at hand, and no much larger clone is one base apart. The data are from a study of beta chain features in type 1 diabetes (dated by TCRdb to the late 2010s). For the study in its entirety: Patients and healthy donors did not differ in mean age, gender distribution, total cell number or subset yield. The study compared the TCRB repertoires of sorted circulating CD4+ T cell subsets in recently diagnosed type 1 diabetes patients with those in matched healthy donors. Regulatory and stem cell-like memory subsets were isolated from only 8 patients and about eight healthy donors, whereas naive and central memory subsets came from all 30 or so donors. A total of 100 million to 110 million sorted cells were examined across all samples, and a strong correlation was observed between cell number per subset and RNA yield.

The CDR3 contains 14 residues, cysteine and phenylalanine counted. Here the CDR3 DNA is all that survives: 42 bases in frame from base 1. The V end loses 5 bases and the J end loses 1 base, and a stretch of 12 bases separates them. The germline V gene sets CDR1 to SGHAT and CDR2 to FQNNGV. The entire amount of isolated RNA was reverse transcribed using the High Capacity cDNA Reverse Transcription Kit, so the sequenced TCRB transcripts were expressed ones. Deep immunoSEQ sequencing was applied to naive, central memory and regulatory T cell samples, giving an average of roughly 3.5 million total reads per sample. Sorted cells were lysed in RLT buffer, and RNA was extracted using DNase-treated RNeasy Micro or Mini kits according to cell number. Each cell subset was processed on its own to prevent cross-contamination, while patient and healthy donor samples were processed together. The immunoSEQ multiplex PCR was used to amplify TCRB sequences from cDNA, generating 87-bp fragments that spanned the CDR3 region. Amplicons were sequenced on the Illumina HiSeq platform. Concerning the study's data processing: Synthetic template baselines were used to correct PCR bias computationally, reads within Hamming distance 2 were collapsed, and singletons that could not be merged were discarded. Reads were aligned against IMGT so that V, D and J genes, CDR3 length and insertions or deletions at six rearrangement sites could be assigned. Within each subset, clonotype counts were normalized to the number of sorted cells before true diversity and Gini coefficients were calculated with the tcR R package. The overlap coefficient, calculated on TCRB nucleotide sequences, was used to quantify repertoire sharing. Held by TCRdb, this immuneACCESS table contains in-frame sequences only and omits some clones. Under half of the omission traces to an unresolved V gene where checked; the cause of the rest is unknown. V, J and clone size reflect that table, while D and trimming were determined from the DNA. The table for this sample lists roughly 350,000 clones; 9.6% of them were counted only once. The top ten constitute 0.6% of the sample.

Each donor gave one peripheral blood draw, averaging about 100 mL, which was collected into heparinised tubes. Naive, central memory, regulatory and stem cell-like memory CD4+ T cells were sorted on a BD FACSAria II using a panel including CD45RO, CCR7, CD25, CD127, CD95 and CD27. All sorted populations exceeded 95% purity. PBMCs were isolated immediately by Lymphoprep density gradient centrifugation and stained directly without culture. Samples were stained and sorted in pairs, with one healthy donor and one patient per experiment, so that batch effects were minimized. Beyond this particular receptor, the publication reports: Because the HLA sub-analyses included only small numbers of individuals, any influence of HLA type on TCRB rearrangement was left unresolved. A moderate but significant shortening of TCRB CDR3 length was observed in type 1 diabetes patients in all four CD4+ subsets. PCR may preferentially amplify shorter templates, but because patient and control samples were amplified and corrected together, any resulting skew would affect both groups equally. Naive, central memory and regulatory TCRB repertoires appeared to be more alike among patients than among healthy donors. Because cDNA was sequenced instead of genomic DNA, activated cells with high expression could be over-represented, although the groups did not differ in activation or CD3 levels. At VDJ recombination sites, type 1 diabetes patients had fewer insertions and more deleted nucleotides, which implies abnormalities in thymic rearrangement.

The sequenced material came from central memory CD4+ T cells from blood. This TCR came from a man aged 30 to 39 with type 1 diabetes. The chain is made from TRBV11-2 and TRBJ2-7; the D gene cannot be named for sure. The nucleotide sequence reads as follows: TGTGCCAGCAGCCGACCCCCCCATTCCTACGAGCAGTACTTC. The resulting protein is CASSRPPHSYEQYF.